A selection of T cell receptor beta chains follows, all from one sample in a study of Ad26.COV2.S vaccination and SARS-CoV-2 variants. The assay was immunoSEQ multiplex PCR, and TCRdb's table has in-frame clones only and misses some. The sample has about half a million clones, about nine tenths seen once. The sample consisted of peripheral blood, taken in a trial of Ad26.COV2.S vaccine versus placebo. The receptor source for this set is a person aged 18 to 59 who received the Ad26.COV2.S COVID-19 vaccine or a placebo. Both conserved end residues are part of each CDR3. A D gene is named only where the DNA matches it firmly. Size tells how often a clone was seen (once, few, many) or the class of an expanded clone, and some rows leave it out.

clone_size j_call v_call d_call cdr3_aa cdr3_nt
- TRBJ1-6 TRBV6-5 - CASRSNSPLHF TGTGCCAGCAGGAGTAATTCACCCCTCCACTTT
- TRBJ1-2 TRBV20-1 - CSAGVYGYTF TGCAGTGCAGGAGTCTATGGCTACACCTTC
- TRBJ2-2 TRBV7-3 TRBD1 CASSSDPRGLDTGELFF TGTGCCAGCAGCTCGGATCCCAGGGGGTTGGACACCGGGGAGCTGTTTTTT
- TRBJ1-1 TRBV18 - CASSPYQGSAAEAFF TGTGCCAGCTCACCATACCAGGGATCGGCGGCTGAAGCTTTCTTT
- TRBJ1-6 TRBV3-1/TRBV3-2 - CASSHSGQGRFNSPLHF TGTGCCAGCAGCCATTCCGGGCAGGGGAGATTTAATTCACCCCTCCACTTT
- TRBJ2-7 TRBV7-9 - CASSLTGTNYEQYF TGTGCCAGCAGCTTAACCGGGACCAACTACGAGCAGTACTTC
- TRBJ1-2 TRBV7-9 - CASTPGQAGYTF TGTGCCAGCACCCCGGGGCAGGCGGGCTACACCTTC
- TRBJ2-3 TRBV28 - CASTGSNTDTQYF TGTGCCAGCACGGGTTCGAACACAGATACGCAGTATTTT
once TRBJ1-1 TRBV20-1 - CSASPKYMNTEAFF TGCAGTGCTAGTCCCAAGTACATGAACACTGAAGCTTTCTTT
- TRBJ1-1 TRBV18 - CASSPVISPEAFF TGTGCCAGCTCACCAGTTATTAGTCCGGAAGCTTTCTTT
- TRBJ2-6 TRBV2 - CASSRLPGGLNVLTF TGTGCCAGCAGTCGCTTGCCGGGGGGCCTAAACGTCCTGACTTTC
- TRBJ1-5 TRBV28 - CASRIWGSNQPQHF TGTGCCAGCAGAATTTGGGGTAGCAATCAGCCCCAGCATTTT
- TRBJ2-7 TRBV7-9 - CASSPKFGGGPYEQYF TGTGCCAGCAGCCCAAAATTCGGTGGCGGACCCTACGAGCAGTACTTC
- TRBJ2-2 TRBV2 - CASRGGLAKAGELFF TGTGCCAGCAGGGGGGGCCTAGCGAAGGCCGGGGAGCTGTTTTTT
- TRBJ2-3 TRBV5-1 - CASSLARTDNTDTQYF TGCGCCAGCAGCTTGGCCCGGACAGACAACACAGATACGCAGTATTTT
few TRBJ2-2 TRBV7-2 TRBD1 CASTDRQGTNTGELFF TGTGCCAGCACCGACCGACAGGGAACCAACACCGGGGAGCTGTTTTTT
many TRBJ2-7 TRBV7-2 - CASSLNFVSYEQYF TGTGCCAGCAGCTTAAACTTCGTCTCCTACGAGCAGTACTTC
few TRBJ2-7 TRBV10-1 TRBD1 CASSDRQGLFEQYF TGCGCCAGCAGTGATCGACAGGGTTTGTTCGAGCAGTACTTC
- TRBJ1-3 TRBV7-9 TRBD1 CASGSRDRGSRNTIYF TGTGCCAGCGGCAGTAGGGACAGGGGGTCCAGAAACACCATATATTTT
- TRBJ1-2 TRBV18 TRBD1 CASSLGQGAKDGYTF TGTGCCAGCTCCCTTGGACAGGGGGCTAAGGATGGCTACACCTTC
- TRBJ2-3 TRBV28 - CASSLSDSTDTQYF TGTGCCAGCAGTTTGTCGGACAGCACAGATACGCAGTATTTT
- TRBJ1-3 TRBV28 TRBD1 CASSSTGRNTIYF TGTGCCAGCAGTTCGACAGGGAGAAACACCATATATTTT
- TRBJ2-2 TRBV19 - CASRGPKQGRTSYTGELFF TGTGCCAGTAGAGGCCCAAAACAGGGACGAACCTCGTACACCGGGGAGCTGTTTTTT
- TRBJ1-2 TRBV28 TRBD1 CASSPGQGTEGYTF TGTGCCAGCAGTCCGGGACAGGGGACGGAAGGCTACACCTTC
- TRBJ1-5 TRBV6-1 - CASSDRQGSQPQHF TGTGCCAGCAGTGACAGGCAGGGGTCACAGCCCCAGCATTTT
- TRBJ1-1 TRBV18 - CASSPTGSYTEAFF TGTGCCAGCTCACCGACGGGTTCTTACACTGAAGCTTTCTTT
- TRBJ1-4 TRBV4-2 - CASSQTLAGHTAGEKLFF TGTGCCAGCAGCCAAACACTTGCGGGACACACAGCGGGTGAAAAACTGTTTTTT
- TRBJ1-6 TRBV3-1/TRBV3-2 - CASSQGYGTKAENSPLHF TGTGCCAGCAGCCAAGGCTACGGGACGAAGGCGGAGAATTCACCCCTCCACTTT
- TRBJ1-5 TRBV27 - CASSLGQGRQPQHF TGTGCCAGCAGTTTAGGGCAGGGACGGCAGCCCCAGCATTTT
- TRBJ2-1 TRBV5-6 - CASSLLGGTYNEQFF TGTGCCAGCAGCTTGCTCGGGGGTACCTACAATGAGCAGTTCTTC
- TRBJ1-2 TRBV4-3 - CASSQERGGYGYTF TGCGCCAGCAGCCAAGAGCGCGGTGGATATGGCTACACCTTC